The 32 T cell receptor beta chains below come from one sample, sequenced in a study of T cells in Graves' hyperthyroidism and ophthalmopathy. Researchers amplified the TCR beta CDR3 regions from RNA transcripts. HTBI primers were the set used in a first-round RT-PCR of the TCR CDR3. MiXCR, applied by TCRdb to the multiplex PCR reads, yields one record per CDR3 protein. The table shows around 380,000 distinct CDR3 sequences, with about 13% occurring only once. Sequenced material: blood. The source of these receptors is a man aged 25 to 45 with Graves' hyperthyroidism that later progressed to Graves' ophthalmopathy.

The sample holds many counts of this clonotype. This chain links TRBV7-2 with TRBJ2-5; perhaps TRBD2 as D (7 bases). Germline V gene sequence: CDR1 SGHTA, CDR2 FQGNSA. Trimming pared 4 bases from V and 4 bases from J, leaving 16 bases between. CDR3 length: 15 amino acids. CDR3 DNA sequence: TGTGCCAGCAGCTCCCGGCGGGGGCGGGGAGAGACCCAGTACTTC. This translates into CASSSRRGRGETQYF.

For this clonotype: One end of the junction varies from germline; a read error may be responsible. The V call is TRBV12-3 or TRBV12-4, the J call TRBJ1-1; 8 positions match TRBD1. The CDR3 spans 14 residues. As DNA, the CDR3 is TGTGCCAGCACCCGGACAGGGCGGAACACTGGAGCTTTCTTT. It translates to CASTRTGRNTGAFF.

This clonotype was recorded at least ten times. The chain combines TRBV5-1 with TRBJ2-5, with a possible D match to TRBD2 (6 bases). The CDR3 sequence is 15 residues long. In germline, CDR1 is SGHRS, CDR2 YFSETQ. V was clipped by 3 bases and J by 1 base, with 13 bases between them. Here the CDR3 reads CASSSGDSRQETQYF. The CDR3 nucleotides read TGCGCCAGCAGCTCGGGGGACTCCCGCCAAGAGACCCAGTACTTC.

The sample holds a few counts of this clonotype. This chain links TRBV15 with TRBJ1-5; D is perhaps TRBD1 (5 bases). V dropped 0 bases and J dropped 1 base, with 7 bases sitting between them. The CDR3 runs to 15 residues. Per the germline V gene, CDR1 is LNHNV and CDR2 is YYDKDF (reference sequence). The CDR3 protein is CATSREGESNQPQHF. In DNA, the CDR3 is TGTGCCACCAGCAGAGAGGGGGAAAGCAATCAGCCCCAGCATTTT.

This clonotype turned up a few times. The chain combines TRBV2 with TRBJ2-5; 7 bases are a match to TRBD2. The CDR3 loop spans 17 amino acids. Per the germline V gene, CDR1 is SNHLY and CDR2 is FYNNEI. Trimming cost V 4 bases and J 5 bases; bases outside gene matches: 16. CDR3 DNA: TGTGCCAGCAGTGCGGGCGGGGGTGAGGCTGGTGAGGAGACCCAGTACTTC. It translates to CASSAGGGEAGEETQYF.

At least ten counts were recorded for this clonotype. This chain joins TRBV5-5 and TRBJ1-4; D unclear. Germline values: CDR1 SGHKS, CDR2 YYEKEE (reference sequence). V dropped 4 bases and J dropped 0 bases, with 13 bases sitting between them. This CDR3 contains 16 residues. CDR3 bases: TGTGCCAGCAGCCCCCGACTGTCATCAACTAATGAAAAACTGTTTTTT. Translated, it gives CASSPRLSSTNEKLFF. The variable domain in full, completed from reference TRBV5-5 and TRBJ1-4, reads DAGVTQSPTHLIKTRGQQVTLRCSPISGHKSVSWYQQVLGQGPQFIFQYYEKEERGRGNFPDRFSARQFPNYSSELNVNALLLGDSALYLCASSPRLSSTNEKLFFGSGTQLSVL.

This rearrangement joins TRBV18 to TRBJ2-3, with 8 bases identical to TRBD2. The CDR3 length is 16 residues. J gave up 2 bases and V 3 bases, and 7 bases lay outside the gene matches. CDR1 is KGHSH, CDR2 LQKENI, per germline. CDR3 sequence reads: CASSPGGGGTTDTQYF. As DNA, the CDR3 is TGTGCCAGCTCACCGGGTGGCGGGGGGACCACAGATACGCAGTATTTT.

This clonotype was recorded at least ten times. CDR3 residues: CASSPSSRGHEQYF. The CDR3, as DNA: TGTGCCAGCAGTCCCTCTTCTAGGGGCCACGAGCAGTACTTC. V gene TRBV12-3 or TRBV12-4 combines with J gene TRBJ2-7, with D possibly matching TRBD1 (5 bases). The V end was cut by 5 bases, the J end by 5 bases, with 16 bases between. The length of the CDR3 is 14 residues.

Remarks on this clonotype: A single base separates this from a much larger clone, so it may be a read error. CDR3 residues: CASRPTQGYEQYF. The CDR3 DNA sequence: TGTGCCAGCAGACCAACCCAGGGCTACGAGCAGTACTTC. The V call is TRBV28, the J call TRBJ2-7, with D possibly TRBD1 on 5 matching bases. Germline CDR1 and CDR2: MDHEN and SYDVKM. The CDR3 covers 13 residues. V lost 6 bases and J lost 3, with 12 bases in between.

The V and J genes are TRBV5-5 and TRBJ1-1; D perhaps matches TRBD1 (6 bases). The CDR3 extends over 15 amino acids. Trimming left V 4 bases short and J 2 bases short, with 15 bases between. Germline CDR1 is SGHKS and CDR2 is YYEKEE (reference sequence). The CDR3, as DNA: TGTGCCAGCAGCCATCGTACAGGGAAAAACACTGAAGCTTTCTTT. Translated: CASSHRTGKNTEAFF.

The chain joins TRBV5-5 to TRBJ1-1; 7 positions match TRBD1. Germline-derived CDR1 and CDR2 are SGHKS and YYEKEE (reference sequence). J gave up 3 bases and V 5 bases, and 7 bases lay outside the gene matches. The length of the CDR3 is 14 residues. CDR3 bases: TGTGCCAGCAGAGACCGACAGGGAGACACTGAAGCTTTCTTT. It encodes CASRDRQGDTEAFF.

This clonotype has ten or more counts. J is TRBJ1-2 and V is TRBV10-3; tentatively, D is TRBD1 (6 bases). Germline values: CDR1 ENHRY, CDR2 SYGVKD. V shed 6 bases and J shed 6 bases, with 17 bases lying between them. This CDR3 is built from 14 residues. The CDR3 here is CAISMGGAANGYTF. The CDR3 region has the DNA TGTGCCATCAGCATGGGGGGGGCCGCTAATGGCTACACCTTC.

This clonotype was observed at least ten times. The CDR3 sequence is CASSLSAGVYEQYF. In DNA, the CDR3 is TGTGCCAGCAGCTTAAGTGCGGGGGTCTACGAGCAGTACTTC. This sequence joins TRBV7-9 and TRBJ2-7; TRBD2 matches 7 bases. V lost 2 bases to trimming and J lost 3 bases; unmatched junction nucleotides: 4. The CDR3 length is 14 residues. Germline V lookup: CDR1 SEHNR, CDR2 FQNEAQ (reference sequence).

This clonotype has a handful of counts. The genes are TRBV2 and TRBJ2-2; D might be TRBD2 (6 bases). The CDR3 length is 14 residues. Germline V lookup: CDR1 SNHLY, CDR2 FYNNEI. V lost 5 bases and J lost 3, with 10 bases in between. CDR3 coding DNA: TGTGCCAGCAGTAGGAGGGACTACACCGGGGAGCTGTTTTTT. Translated, it gives CASSRRDYTGELFF.

This clonotype appeared a single time. The J gene is TRBJ1-5, the V gene TRBV19, with a tentative D call TRBD1 (5 bases). Trimming cost V 9 bases and J 5 bases, with 14 bases left between them. Germline CDR1 reads LNHDA; CDR2 reads SQIVND (reference sequence). The CDR3 has 13 residues. The CDR3 loop reads CASPPRDYQPQHF. The CDR3 bases are TGTGCCAGCCCCCCCAGGGATTATCAGCCCCAGCATTTT.

This clonotype came up many times. This rearrangement joins TRBV28 to TRBJ1-5; D may be TRBD1 (5 bases). V was shortened by 5 bases and J by 5 bases, with 16 bases between the two germline ends. CDR1 MDHEN and CDR2 SYDVKM come from the germline V gene. The CDR3 contains 15 residues. For the CDR3, the DNA is TGTGCCAGCAGTCCCCAGGGAAGGGTTTATCAGCCCCAGCATTTT. Amino acid sequence: CASSPQGRVYQPQHF. Full variable domain (missing parts from reference TRBV28 and TRBJ1-5): DVKVTQSSRYLVKRTGEKVFLECVQDMDHENMFWYRQDPGLGLRLIYFSYDVKMKEKGDIPEGYSVSREKKERFSLILESASTNQTSMYLCASSPQGRVYQPQHFGDGTRLSIL.

In this sample, this clonotype turned up a few times. The rearrangement uses TRBV7-7 and TRBJ1-3, with D unresolved. Germline CDR1 is SSHAT and CDR2 is FNYEAQ (reference sequence). This CDR3 has 18 amino acids. V was clipped by 3 bases and J by 4 bases, with 22 bases between them. CDR3 amino acids: CASSFLFFTIQSGNTIYF. CDR3 bases: TGTGCCAGCAGCTTCCTTTTCTTCACCATCCAAAGCGGAAACACCATATATTTT.

This clonotype appeared many times. The chain joins TRBV12-3 or TRBV12-4 to TRBJ2-3; no reliable D call. The CDR3 consists of 10 residues. V lost 8 bases and J 6 bases, leaving 6 bases between the germline ends. The CDR3 DNA follows: TGTGCCAGCGAACGGGATACGCAGTATTTT. Its protein is CASERDTQYF.

This chain joins TRBV19 and TRBJ2-5; D is possibly TRBD1 (5 bases). The CDR3 consists of 14 residues. The V and J ends lost 5 bases and 2 bases respectively, with 12 bases between them. Germline V gene sequence: CDR1 LNHDA, CDR2 SQIVND (reference sequence). CDR3 in DNA: TGTGCCAGTAGTCCCCCAGGGTATCAAGAGACCCAGTACTTC. Translated, it gives CASSPPGYQETQYF.

This clonotype has at least ten counts. The chain links TRBV7-6 to TRBJ2-3, with unresolved D. Germline loops: CDR1 SGHVS, CDR2 FNYEAQ. The CDR3 spans 17 residues. V lost 5 bases to trimming and J lost 4 bases, with 22 bases between them. This CDR3 reads CASSTSGGFDFPDTQYF. CDR3 nucleotide sequence: TGTGCCAGCAGCACCTCAGGTGGATTTGATTTCCCAGATACGCAGTATTTT.

The chain combines TRBV5-5 with TRBJ2-2, with 8 nucleotides matching TRBD1. Germline CDR1 SGHKS, CDR2 YYEKEE (reference sequence). The CDR3 contains 17 residues. V gave up 5 bases and J gave up 5 bases; unmatched junction bases: 14. CDR3 in DNA: TGTGCCAGCAGACGGGGGACAGGCCCTCCGGGGACCGGGGAGCTGTTTTTT. As protein: CASRRGTGPPGTGELFF. The full variable domain, completed using reference TRBV5-5 and TRBJ2-2, is DAGVTQSPTHLIKTRGQQVTLRCSPISGHKSVSWYQQVLGQGPQFIFQYYEKEERGRGNFPDRFSARQFPNYSSELNVNALLLGDSALYLCASRRGTGPPGTGELFFGEGSRLTVL.

The sample holds many counts of this clonotype. This chain joins TRBV5-1 and TRBJ2-2, with 9 bases fitting TRBD1. CDR1 SGHRS and CDR2 YFSETQ come from the germline V gene. The CDR3 is 16 amino acids. The J segment lost 4 bases and the V segment lost 4 bases, leaving 8 bases of the junction unmatched. CDR3 coding DNA: TGCGCCAGCAGCCAGGGACAGGGTTCGGTCACCGGGGAGCTGTTTTTT. Its translation: CASSQGQGSVTGELFF.

This clonotype has only a few counts. The chain is built from TRBV30 and TRBJ2-1; possible D gene TRBD2, 5 bases. V was trimmed by 0 bases and J by 7 bases, leaving 16 bases between them. CDR3 length: 15 residues. From germline, CDR1 is GTSNPN and CDR2 SVGIG (reference sequence). This CDR3 is CAWSVTPGGMNEQFF. The CDR3 DNA reads TGTGCCTGGAGTGTAACCCCAGGAGGAATGAATGAGCAGTTCTTC.

This clonotype was picked up a small number of times. The V call is TRBV11-2, the J call TRBJ1-2; no clear D. The CDR3 covers 13 residues. Trimming took off 3 bases at V and 5 bases at J, with 10 bases between the two ends. Germline lookup yields CDR1 SGHAT and CDR2 FQNNGV. DNA for the CDR3: TGTGCCAGCAGCTTGGGCAGCGTTTATGGCTACACCTTC. Protein: CASSLGSVYGYTF.

In this sample, this clonotype turned up many times. The chain links TRBV28 to TRBJ1-5; 11 positions agree with TRBD1. CDR3 length equals 16 residues. Germline V lookup: CDR1 MDHEN, CDR2 SYDVKM. Unmatched junction bases numbered 10, after V lost 5 bases and J lost 7 bases. The CDR3 region is CASSLTWTGGGQPQHF. The CDR3, as DNA: TGTGCCAGCAGTCTAACCTGGACAGGGGGCGGGCAGCCCCAGCATTTT.

This clonotype was counted many times. The chain joins TRBV20-1 to TRBJ2-7, with unresolved D. Trimming pared 1 base from V and 3 bases from J, leaving 7 bases between. This CDR3 comprises 12 residues. Germline CDR1 and CDR2: DFQATT and SNEGSKA (reference sequence). CDR3 coding DNA: TGCAGTGCTAGAGTAATAGGCTACGAGCAGTACTTC. Its protein product is CSARVIGYEQYF.

This clonotype was detected only a few times. J is TRBJ2-1 and V is TRBV30, with D maybe TRBD1 (6 bases). The CDR3 runs to 14 residues. Germline CDR1 GTSNPN, CDR2 SVGIG (reference sequence). Trimming pared 3 bases from V and 10 bases from J, leaving 19 bases between. In nucleotides, the CDR3 is TGTGCCTGGAGCGCCCGTCCGGGACACCCAGAGCAGTTCTTC. This codes for CAWSARPGHPEQFF.

The gene calls are TRBV12-5 and TRBJ2-3; D is unclear. Germline-derived CDR1 and CDR2 are LGHNT and FRNRAP. Trimming took off 0 bases at V and 4 bases at J, with 11 bases between the two ends. The CDR3 sequence is 15 residues long. CDR3 amino acids: CASGLVSIGPDTQYF. CDR3 DNA sequence: TGTGCTAGTGGTTTGGTATCAATCGGCCCAGATACGCAGTATTTT. Together with reference TRBV12-5 and TRBJ2-3, the CDR3 gives the full variable domain: DARVTQTPRHKVTEMGQEVTMRCQPILGHNTVFWYRQTMMQGLELLAYFRNRAPLDDSGMPKDRFSAEMPDATLATLKIQPSEPRDSAVYFCASGLVSIGPDTQYFGPGTRLTVL.

The table lists this clonotype with many counts. CDR3 nucleotide sequence: TGTGCCAGCAGTTTACGGGGCTTTAGGTACTATGGCTACACCTTC. Protein product: CASSLRGFRYYGYTF. V gene TRBV12-3 or TRBV12-4 combines with J gene TRBJ1-2; maybe TRBD1 (5 bases). V gave up 2 bases and J gave up 3 bases, with 13 bases separating them. The CDR3 length is 15 residues.

This clonotype was seen repeatedly, ten times or more. The chain uses TRBV28 and TRBJ1-1; 7 bases match TRBD1. The CDR3 consists of 14 residues. Trimming at V came to 5 bases and at J to 3 bases, leaving 6 bases not matched to a gene. The germline V gene has CDR1 MDHEN and CDR2 SYDVKM. In DNA, the CDR3 is TGTGCCAGCAGTGCAGGGGGGTGGGACACTGAAGCTTTCTTT. Protein product: CASSAGGWDTEAFF.

This clonotype was detected many times. V and J are TRBV30 and TRBJ1-1, with D uncertain. The CDR3 runs to 13 residues. CDR1 and CDR2 from the germline V gene are GTSNPN and SVGIG (reference sequence). V lost 1 base and J lost 5, with 11 bases in between. The DNA for the CDR3 is TGTGCCTGGAGTGAAAATACGAGGACTGAAGCTTTCTTT. Protein sequence: CAWSENTRTEAFF.

The sample holds many counts of this clonotype. The V call is TRBV12-3 or TRBV12-4, the J call TRBJ1-4; no firm D call. The CDR3 loop spans 14 amino acids. V gave up 2 bases and J gave up 6 bases, with 10 bases separating them. The DNA of the CDR3 is TGTGCCAGCAGTTTATCTTTCCGGGATGAAAAACTGTTTTTT. Its protein product is CASSLSFRDEKLFF.